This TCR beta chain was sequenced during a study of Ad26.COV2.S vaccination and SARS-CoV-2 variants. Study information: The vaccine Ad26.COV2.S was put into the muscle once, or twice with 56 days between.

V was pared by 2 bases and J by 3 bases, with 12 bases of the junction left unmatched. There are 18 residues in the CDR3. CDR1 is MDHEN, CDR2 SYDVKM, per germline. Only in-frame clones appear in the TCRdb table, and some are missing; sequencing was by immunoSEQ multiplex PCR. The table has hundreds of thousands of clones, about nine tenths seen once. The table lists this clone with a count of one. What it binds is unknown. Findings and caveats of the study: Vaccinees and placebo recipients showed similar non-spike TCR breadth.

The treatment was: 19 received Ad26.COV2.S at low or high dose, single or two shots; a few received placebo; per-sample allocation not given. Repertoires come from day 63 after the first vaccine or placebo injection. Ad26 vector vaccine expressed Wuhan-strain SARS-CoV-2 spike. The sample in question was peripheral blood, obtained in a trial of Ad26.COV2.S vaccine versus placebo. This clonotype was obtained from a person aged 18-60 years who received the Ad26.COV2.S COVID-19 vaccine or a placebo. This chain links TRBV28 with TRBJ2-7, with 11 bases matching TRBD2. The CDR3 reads CASSLPLLAGVLFYEQYF. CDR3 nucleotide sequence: TGTGCCAGCAGTTTACCCCTACTAGCGGGAGTTCTGTTCTACGAGCAGTACTTC.